This T cell receptor (beta chain) was obtained from a study of T cells in Graves' hyperthyroidism and ophthalmopathy. Study outcomes and limitations: A model built on 13 V-J features separated ophthalmopathy from stable hyperthyroidism.

RNA transcripts provided the source from which TCR beta CDR3 regions were amplified. RT-PCR in the first round (using the HTBI primer set) targeted the TCR CDR3. A single record per CDR3 protein comes from TCRdb applying MiXCR to the multiplex PCR reads. The table lists around 520,000 distinct CDR3 sequences, about 15% of them singletons. This clonotype occurred many times. Its cognate antigen is unknown. V lost 4 bases to trimming and J lost 0 bases; unmatched junction nucleotides: 10. Germline V CDR1 and CDR2: SGHRS, YFSETQ. This CDR3 has 16 amino acids. Sequencing was carried out using blood. V usage is TRBV5-1 and J usage is TRBJ2-7; 7 bases fit TRBD1. The clonotype was recovered from a woman aged 35 to 49 with Graves' hyperthyroidism. The DNA of the CDR3 is TGCGCCAGCAGCCCCCTCGGGACAGTGAGCTCCTACGAGCAGTACTTC. This sequence encodes CASSPLGTVSSYEQYF.